This is a list of T cell receptor beta chains from one sample in a study of CD8+ T cells in alopecia areata. Data came from immunoSEQ multiplex PCR; TCRdb stores just in-frame clones and leaves some out. The sample includes roughly 170,000 clones, roughly 53% seen only once; the top ten take around 12%. Sequenced here: CD8+ T cells sorted from blood, sampled at week 24, from a patient treated with tofacitinib. The receptor source for this set is a human donor with alopecia areata. Each CDR3 is given with its conserved first and last residue. A D gene is named only where the DNA matches it firmly. Clone size is shown for a subset of rows, as once, few, many or a class of expanded clone.

D: -
V: TRBV7-9
J: TRBJ1-2
size: -
DNA: TGTGCCAGCAGCTTATCTCACAGGGAGTATGGCTACACCTTC
CDR3: CASSLSHREYGYTF

D: -
V: TRBV12-5
J: TRBJ1-1
size: few
DNA: TGTGCTAGTGCCCCATACGGGGCCCAGGCTTTCTTT
CDR3: CASAPYGAQAFF

D: -
V: TRBV7-2
J: TRBJ1-2
size: once
DNA: TGTGCCAGCAGCTTAGCGCAAGGGTCCCGGGGCTACACCTTC
CDR3: CASSLAQGSRGYTF

D: TRBD1
V: TRBV25-1
J: TRBJ2-5
size: -
DNA: TGTGCCAGCAGCCTTAGGACAGGGCTGAGGGACACCCAGTACTTC
CDR3: CASSLRTGLRDTQYF

D: -
V: TRBV7-9
J: TRBJ2-1
size: -
DNA: TGTGCCAGCAGCTCTCCGGTGGGGCTGAGGCACAATGAGCAGTTCTTC
CDR3: CASSSPVGLRHNEQFF

D: -
V: TRBV21-1
J: TRBJ2-1
size: -
DNA: TGTGCCAGCAGCGGGGGAAGGGGGGCGTTAAACAATGAGCAGTTCTTC
CDR3: CASSGGRGALNNEQFF

D: TRBD1
V: TRBV19
J: TRBJ2-1
size: -
DNA: TGTGCCAGTGCAGGGGGCTACAATGAGCAGTTCTTC
CDR3: CASAGGYNEQFF

D: -
V: TRBV7-9
J: TRBJ1-2
size: -
DNA: TGTGCCAGCAGCACGGACTATAACTATGGCTACACCTTC
CDR3: CASSTDYNYGYTF

D: -
V: TRBV7-2
J: TRBJ2-5
size: -
DNA: TGTGCCAGCAGACGGACAGAGTACCAAGAGACCCAGTACTTC
CDR3: CASRRTEYQETQYF

D: TRBD1
V: TRBV19
J: TRBJ2-7
size: -
DNA: TGTGCCAGTAGTCCGGCAGGGGGTAGCGAGCAGTACTTC
CDR3: CASSPAGGSEQYF